This T cell receptor beta chain comes out of a study of blood T cell repertoires in COVID-19. How the authors handled the data: Amplification with reference gene primers provided the estimates of nucleated cell counts. Produced via immunoSEQ multiplex PCR; TCRdb's table is partial and in-frame only. D and trimming were read from the DNA, whereas the V and J calls and clone size are those reported in that table. Of under 250,000 clones detected, around 82% appear once; the ten largest clones hold about 3.8%. The CDR3 has 15 residues. Per germline, CDR1 SGHTA and CDR2 FQGNSA. Trimming took off 1 base at V and 4 bases at J, with 8 bases between the two ends. Enrolled through a virtual design, the participants were between roughly 18 and 90 years of age and came from under 30 US areas. The study assigned cohorts using participant-reported clinical history. No more than 2 weeks before study entry, exposed participants had met a case of COVID-19.

The sample comprised PBMCs or T cells enriched from blood (not recorded which). The genes are TRBV7-2 and TRBJ2-6; D gene uncertain. The source is a woman aged 35 to 49 who had been exposed to COVID-19. The CDR3 DNA reads as TGTGCCAGCAGCTTAGTCCCGAGGGGGGCCAACGTCCTGACTTTC. This encodes CASSLVPRGANVLTF.